This is a list of T cell receptor beta chains from one sample in a study of blood T cell repertoires in COVID-19. Sequencing was performed with immunoSEQ multiplex PCR; in TCRdb, only in-frame clones are kept and a portion is missing. The sample records some 180,000 clones, approximately 91% being singletons. Sequenced input: peripheral blood. These receptor sequences come from a man aged 35-49 years with acute or convalescent COVID-19. Both conserved end residues are part of each CDR3.

V	J	CDR3
TRBV6-6	TRBJ1-1	CASSLEGQLNTEAFF
TRBV7-8	TRBJ1-3	CASSLAGTSGNTIYF
TRBV30	TRBJ1-1	CAWSVRRGLGTEAFF
TRBV7-8	TRBJ2-1	CASSPRLAGGNNEQFF
TRBV7-9	TRBJ2-5	CASSSLAGVETQYF
TRBV4-1	TRBJ2-6	CASSQVVAGLTNSGANVLTF
TRBV7-9	TRBJ1-1	CASSLDRGKAFF
TRBV5-1	TRBJ2-3	CASSGRLAGSTDTQYF
TRBV2	TRBJ2-7	CASSAFGQAGTEQYF
TRBV4-3	TRBJ1-5	CASSQEFRGNQPQHF
TRBV5-1	TRBJ1-2	CASSFSDREGYGYTF
TRBV6-5	TRBJ1-1	CASKPPFGGDTEAFF
TRBV6-5	TRBJ2-1	CASNRFYDEQFF
TRBV6-6	TRBJ1-5	CASSQDRGDANQPQHF
TRBV12-3/TRBV12-4	TRBJ2-5	CASMASGQETQYF
TRBV19	TRBJ1-2	CASSIVKGNYGYTF
TRBV19	TRBJ2-3	CASSRRGPAAGLEDTQYF
TRBV29-1	TRBJ2-7	CSANTGGSYEQYF
TRBV5-1	TRBJ2-7	CASSLGGLAGDEQYF
TRBV6-5	TRBJ2-5	CASLGRGRETQYF
TRBV7-3	TRBJ2-5	CASSFSGETQYF
TRBV5-4	TRBJ2-2	CASSLGTSGGASGELFF
TRBV4-3	TRBJ1-1	CASSQGRAPGDTEAFF
TRBV11-2	TRBJ2-7	CASSTTPYEQYF
TRBV19	TRBJ2-5	CASSFLAGGAETQYF
TRBV29-1	TRBJ1-2	CSSTTGTGVGYTF
TRBV6-2/TRBV6-3	TRBJ2-1	CASSSAEYNEQFF
TRBV18	TRBJ2-7	CASSPGTGVYEQYF
TRBV19	TRBJ1-5	CASSIGTGSGEPQHF
TRBV19	TRBJ2-7	CASSAGQLYEQYF
TRBV2	TRBJ1-2	CASSGGRDGYTF
TRBV7-9	TRBJ2-7	CASIERGTGVISSYEQYF
TRBV5-1	TRBJ2-5	CASNLRDYQETQYF
TRBV4-1	TRBJ2-7	CASSQVTGGDEQYF
TRBV5-4	TRBJ2-2	CASSYDRGAGELFF
TRBV5-6	TRBJ2-1	CASSAYRGQSYNEQFF
TRBV7-6	TRBJ1-1	CASSLDRFGASEAFF
TRBV7-3	TRBJ2-1	CASSFDRLNEQFF
TRBV18	TRBJ1-2	CASSPPGGYGYTF
TRBV10-1	TRBJ2-1	CASSPRTSGYNEQFF
TRBV28	TRBJ1-2	CASATGKYYGYTF
TRBV29-1	TRBJ2-7	CSVKGTGASYEQYF
TRBV19	TRBJ1-2	CASSIIWDTSYGYTF
TRBV6-5	TRBJ2-1	CASRDQDRVMNEQFF
TRBV30	TRBJ2-1	CAWSGSRGNEQFF
TRBV7-7	TRBJ2-5	CASSPGRGETQYF
TRBV5-5	TRBJ1-6	CASSPDATGSPLHF
TRBV12-3/TRBV12-4	TRBJ2-7	CASQAGVSYEQYF
TRBV9	TRBJ2-5	CASSVGAVRGGQETQYF
TRBV2	TRBJ2-3	CASRRDRGPADTQYF
TRBV9	TRBJ1-4	CASSPTDRPFNEKLFF
TRBV19	TRBJ1-2	CASSMALGGNNYGYTF
TRBV20-1	TRBJ2-7	CSASGGYEQYF
TRBV2	TRBJ2-2	CAKRDRAVGELFF
TRBV4-2	TRBJ2-1	CASSQDRGSGNEQFF